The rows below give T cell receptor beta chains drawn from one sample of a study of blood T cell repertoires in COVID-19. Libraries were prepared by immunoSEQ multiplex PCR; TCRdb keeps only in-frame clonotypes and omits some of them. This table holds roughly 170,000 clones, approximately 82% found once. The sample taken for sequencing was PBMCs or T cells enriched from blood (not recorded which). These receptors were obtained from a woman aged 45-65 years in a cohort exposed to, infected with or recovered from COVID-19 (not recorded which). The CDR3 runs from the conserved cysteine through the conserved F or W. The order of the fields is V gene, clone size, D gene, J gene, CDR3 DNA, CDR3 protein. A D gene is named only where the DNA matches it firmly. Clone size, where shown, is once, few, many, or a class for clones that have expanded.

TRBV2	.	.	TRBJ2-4	TGTGCCAGCAGTGAACCCCAGGGAATGCAAAACATTCAGTACTTC	CASSEPQGMQNIQYF
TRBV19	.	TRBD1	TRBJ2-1	TGTGCCAGTAGTTCAGGGGGCAGGGGACGGGTTAATGAGCAGTTCTTC	CASSSGGRGRVNEQFF
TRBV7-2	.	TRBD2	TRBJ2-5	TGTGCCAGCAGCTTAGGACTAGCGGGGGAAGAGACCCAGTACTTC	CASSLGLAGEETQYF
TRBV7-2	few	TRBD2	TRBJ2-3	TGTGCCAGCAGCCGCTCTAGCGGGGGGGCGGGAGATACGCAGTATTTT	CASSRSSGGAGDTQYF
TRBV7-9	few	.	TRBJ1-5	TGTGCCAGCAGCTTAGGGCGGAGCAATCAGCCCCAGCATTTT	CASSLGRSNQPQHF
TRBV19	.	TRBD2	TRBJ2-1	TGTGCCAGTAGGTTGACGGGAGGGCCGCTCAATGAGCAGTTCTTC	CASRLTGGPLNEQFF
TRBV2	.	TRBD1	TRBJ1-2	TGTGCCACCAAGGACAGGGGAGGCTACACCTTC	CATKDRGGYTF
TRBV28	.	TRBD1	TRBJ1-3	TGTGCCAGCAGTTTATTACAGACAGGGAGGAAAGATGGAAACACCATATATTTT	CASSLLQTGRKDGNTIYF
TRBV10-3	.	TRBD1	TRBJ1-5	TGTGCCATCAGTGAGGGACAGGGTCAGCCCCAGCATTTT	CAISEGQGQPQHF
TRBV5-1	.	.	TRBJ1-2	TGCGCCAGCAGCTTGGCTGGCGGAACTAACTATGGCTACACCTTC	CASSLAGGTNYGYTF
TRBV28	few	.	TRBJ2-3	TGTGCCAGCAGTTTATCCGGGAGTAAGGCAGATACGCAGTATTTT	CASSLSGSKADTQYF
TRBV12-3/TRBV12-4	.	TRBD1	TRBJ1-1	TGTGCCAGCAGGGGACAGGGCCGGACTGAAGCTTTCTTT	CASRGQGRTEAFF
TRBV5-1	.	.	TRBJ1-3	TGCGCCAGCAGCTTGGAACAGGGCGACTCTGGAAACACCATATATTTT	CASSLEQGDSGNTIYF
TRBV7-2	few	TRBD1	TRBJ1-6	TGTGCCAGCAGCATTAAGACAGGGACGGATTCACCCCTCCACTTT	CASSIKTGTDSPLHF
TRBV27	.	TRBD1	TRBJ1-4	TGTGCCAGCAGTACCCGACAGGGTGGCTCCCTGGGAGAAAAACTGTTTTTT	CASSTRQGGSLGEKLFF
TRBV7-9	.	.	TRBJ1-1	TGTGCCAGCAGGGTAGGGGGTGAAGCTTTCTTT	CASRVGGEAFF
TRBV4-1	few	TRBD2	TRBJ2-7	TGCGCCAGCAGCCAGAGGAGCGGGAACCTCTTCTACGAGCAGTACTTC	CASSQRSGNLFYEQYF
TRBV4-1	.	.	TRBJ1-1	TGCGCCAGCAGCCAAGAGAGGTTACAGGGGAACACTGAAGCTTTCTTT	CASSQERLQGNTEAFF
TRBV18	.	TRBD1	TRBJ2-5	TGTGCCAGCTCACTACAAAGGGACAGACAAGAGACCCAGTACTTC	CASSLQRDRQETQYF
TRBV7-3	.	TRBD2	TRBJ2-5	TGTGCCAGCAGCTTACACCTAGCGGGAGAGACCCAGTACTTC	CASSLHLAGETQYF
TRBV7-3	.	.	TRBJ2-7	TGTGCCAGCAGCTTAACTTTAGCCCAAGACGAGCAGTACTTC	CASSLTLAQDEQYF
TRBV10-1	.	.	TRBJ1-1	TGCGCCAGCAGTGGTAGAGCTTTCTTT	CASSGRAFF